This T cell receptor beta chain was identified during a study of T-cell memory formation after mild COVID-19. Study information: TCR clusters were largely donor specific.

Study-level results: Clones that contracted from day 15 to 85 were balanced CD4/CD8, while later expanders leaned CD4+. Researchers report contracting CD4+ clones mostly in CM and EM, with CD8+ clones in EMRA.

V lost 0 bases to trimming and J lost 4 bases, with 9 bases between them. The CDR3 has 13 amino acids. Per germline, CDR1 GTSNPN and CDR2 SVGIG (reference sequence). This clonotype has a count of ten or more. Its specificity is not known. 5'RACE with constant-segment primers built TCRalpha and TCRbeta cDNA libraries with UMIs. TCRdb reprocessed the 5' RACE reads with MiXCR, giving one entry per CDR3 protein. The sample holds almost 550,000 distinct CDR3 sequences, 20% seen once. Sample: PBMCs or a T cell subset sorted from them (not recorded which). The chain carries TRBV30 and TRBJ2-5; D may be TRBD2 (5 bases). The clonotype comes from an adult woman who had mild COVID-19 (a few samples of this study predate the infection). Cell type and time point are not known. The CDR3 nucleotides are TGTGCCTGGAGTGTACGACGGGGAGAGACCCAGTACTTC. Translating gives CAWSVRRGETQYF.